The 22 T cell receptor beta chains presented below share a single source sample, sequenced in a study of blood T cell repertoires in COVID-19. The data were produced by immunoSEQ multiplex PCR, yet TCRdb's version contains in-frame clones alone and is incomplete. The sample contains 150,000 to 170,000 clones, approximately 86% of which appear only once. Sequencing input: peripheral blood. These receptors came from a man between 60 and 75 years old with COVID-19, enrolled during active disease.

This chain connects TRBV5-1 to TRBJ2-5, with D possibly being TRBD1 (6 bases). Germline V gives CDR1 SGHRS, CDR2 YFSETQ. CDR3 size: 13 residues. V gave up 4 bases and J gave up 2 bases, with 9 bases separating them. CDR3 protein: CASSVTGQETQYF. DNA of the CDR3: TGCGCCAGCAGCGTTACAGGGCAAGAGACCCAGTACTTC.

This chain links TRBV6-2 or TRBV6-3 with TRBJ1-1, with a weak D call TRBD1 (5 bases). CDR3 length: 13 amino acids. Germline CDR1 and CDR2: MNHEY and SVGEGT. Trimming stripped 5 bases from V and 0 bases from J, with 7 bases between. The CDR3 sequence is CASSRQLNTEAFF. Here the CDR3 DNA reads TGTGCCAGCAGTAGACAGCTGAACACTGAAGCTTTCTTT.

The rearrangement joins TRBV6-1 to TRBJ2-3; 9 bases align to TRBD2. The CDR3 covers 16 residues. The J segment lost 5 bases and the V segment lost 1 base, leaving 7 bases of the junction unmatched. Germline V gene data show CDR1 as MNHNS and CDR2 as SASEGT. The chain's CDR3 is CASSEGIAGVVDTQYF. The CDR3 DNA follows: TGTGCCAGCAGTGAAGGGATAGCGGGGGTGGTAGATACGCAGTATTTT.

The chain has TRBV7-3 and TRBJ2-3; 13 bases match TRBD2. The V segment lost 2 bases and the J segment 5 bases; nucleotides outside the gene matches: 4. This CDR3 is 16 amino acids long. Germline CDR1 is SGHTA and CDR2 is FQGTGA. The CDR3: CASSLHGTSGVDTQYF. Here the CDR3 DNA reads TGTGCCAGCAGCTTACACGGGACTAGCGGGGTAGATACGCAGTATTTT.

The rearrangement uses TRBV7-2 and TRBJ2-5, with 7 bases identical to TRBD2. CDR3 length: 14 amino acids. The germline V gene has CDR1 SGHTA and CDR2 FQGNSA. The V segment lost 5 bases and the J segment 1 base; nucleotides outside the gene matches: 4. CDR3 residues: CASSTASGQETQYF. CDR3 sequence (DNA): TGTGCCAGCAGCACGGCTAGCGGCCAAGAGACCCAGTACTTC.

The chain couples TRBV29-1 to TRBJ2-5; 9 bases match TRBD1. The length of the CDR3 is 13 residues. Germline CDR1 SQVTM, CDR2 ANQGSEA. V trimming: 6 bases; J trimming: 5 bases; junction bases outside the gene matches: 7. CDR3 in amino acids: CSVGTGPRETQYF. CDR3 nucleotide sequence: TGCAGCGTCGGGACAGGGCCTCGGGAGACCCAGTACTTC.

The chain links TRBV2 to TRBJ1-2, with D possibly being TRBD1 (5 bases). This CDR3 comprises 14 residues. Trimming took off 2 bases at V and 4 bases at J, with 11 bases between the two ends. The V gene's germline CDR1 is SNHLY and CDR2 FYNNEI. CDR3 nucleotide sequence: TGTGCCAGCAGTGAACTACAGGCTCGCTATGGCTACACCTTC. It specifies CASSELQARYGYTF.

The chain is built from TRBV4-2 and TRBJ1-2; D gene uncertain. There are 17 residues in the CDR3. Germline V gene lookup returns CDR1 LGHNA and CDR2 YNFKEQ. V shed 6 bases and J shed 2 bases, with 22 bases lying between them. The CDR3 is CASRFKGEVGGNYGYTF. CDR3 sequence (DNA): TGTGCCAGCAGGTTTAAGGGTGAGGTGGGAGGGAACTATGGCTACACCTTC.

This clone was recorded once. The chain employs TRBV19 and TRBJ1-1; D is possibly TRBD1 (5 bases). The CDR3 has 15 amino acids. Germline CDR1 is LNHDA and CDR2 is SQIVND (reference sequence). With 6 bases removed from V and 10 bases from J, the gap between germline ends came to 24 bases. The chain's CDR3 is CASSMRPTATLGAFF. CDR3 coding DNA: TGTGCCAGTAGCATGAGGCCGACAGCCACTCTGGGAGCTTTCTTT.

The chain links TRBV23-1 to TRBJ1-2; D is unresolved. TRBV23-1 is known as an ORF, though its function is uncertain. The V gene lost 0 bases and the J gene lost 3 bases, with 8 bases spanning the gap. The CDR3 loop spans 14 amino acids. In DNA form, the CDR3 reads TGCGCCAGCAGTCAATCGCACAGTTACTATGGCTACACCTTC. Translated, it gives CASSQSHSYYGYTF.

V usage is TRBV9 and J usage is TRBJ1-3, with D uncertain. The germline gives CDR1 SGDLS, CDR2 YYNGEE. This CDR3 contains 13 residues. V shed 3 bases and J shed 9 bases, with 13 bases lying between them. This CDR3 is CASSDTPGLTIYF. The CDR3 DNA reads TGTGCCAGCAGCGATACCCCCGGTCTCACCATATATTTT.

CDR3 in DNA: TGTGCCAGCAGTGATTCAGGGGCCCCTAATGAAAAACTGTTTTTT. Protein product: CASSDSGAPNEKLFF. The rearrangement uses TRBV28 and TRBJ1-4, with a weak D call TRBD1 (6 bases). The ends were cut back, 5 bases at V and 3 bases at J, with 13 bases in the middle. The CDR3 is 15 residues long. CDR1 is MDHEN, CDR2 SYDVKM, per germline. Based on the CDR3 plus reference TRBV28 and TRBJ1-4, the full variable domain is DVKVTQSSRYLVKRTGEKVFLECVQDMDHENMFWYRQDPGLGLRLIYFSYDVKMKEKGDIPEGYSVSREKKERFSLILESASTNQTSMYLCASSDSGAPNEKLFFGSGTQLSVL.

The CDR3 spells CASSQVKETQYF. The CDR3 region has the DNA TGTGCCAGCAGCCAAGTAAAAGAGACCCAGTACTTC. The rearrangement links TRBV3-1 (or the pseudogene TRBV3-2) to TRBJ2-5, with D unclear. There are 12 residues in the CDR3. Trimming cost V 1 base and J 3 bases, with 3 bases left between them. Germline assignment: CDR1 LGHDT and CDR2 YNNKEL (reference sequence).

The chain combines TRBV15 with TRBJ1-2, with 8 bases fitting TRBD1. Germline-derived CDR1 and CDR2 are LNHNV and YYDKDF (reference sequence). The CDR3 has 13 amino acids. The V and J ends lost 3 bases and 5 bases, in that order; junction bases with no gene match: 2. CDR3 loop: CATSRTGEYGYTF. The CDR3 bases are TGTGCCACCAGCAGGACAGGGGAATATGGCTACACCTTC.

The rearrangement uses TRBV5-6 and TRBJ1-1, with 9 nucleotides matching TRBD1. V was pared by 3 bases and J by 4 bases, with 7 bases of the junction left unmatched. The CDR3 has 15 residues. Germline V CDR1 and CDR2: SGHDT, YYEEEE. The CDR3 here is CASSWRETGGTEAFF. The DNA for the CDR3 is TGTGCCAGCAGCTGGAGAGAGACAGGGGGCACTGAAGCTTTCTTT.

The J gene is TRBJ1-1, the V gene TRBV28; TRBD1 matches at 10 bases. Germline-derived CDR1 and CDR2 are MDHEN and SYDVKM. The CDR3 runs 14 residues. V shed 7 bases, J shed 6 bases, and the junction held 8 bases outside the gene matches. CDR3 loop: CASTRQGARAEAFF. In DNA, the CDR3 is TGTGCCAGCACAAGACAGGGGGCGCGCGCTGAAGCTTTCTTT.

The V gene is TRBV4-2, the J gene TRBJ1-1; D not certain. Germline-derived CDR1 and CDR2 are LGHNA and YNFKEQ. The CDR3 consists of 15 residues. Deletions cut 0 bases from V and 1 base from J, with 9 bases between. The CDR3 nucleotides are TGTGCCAGCAGCCAAGAGGGCGAGGGGAACACTGAAGCTTTCTTT. Its protein is CASSQEGEGNTEAFF.

This chain joins TRBV25-1 and TRBJ2-1; 9 bases agree with TRBD1. CDR3 length: 16 residues. J lost 2 bases, V lost 6 bases, and 8 bases had no gene match. Germline V gives CDR1 MGHDK, CDR2 SYGVNS. The CDR3 nucleotides read TGTGCCAGCAGGGCCGGGACAGGGTTGCCCTACAATGAGCAGTTCTTC. It translates to CASRAGTGLPYNEQFF.

The rearrangement links TRBV3-1 (or the pseudogene TRBV3-2) to TRBJ1-5; no reliable D call. The CDR3 consists of 13 residues. CDR1 and CDR2 from the germline V gene are LGHDT and YNNKEL (reference sequence). Trimming removed 0 bases at V and 7 bases at J, with 7 bases between. The CDR3 is CASSQDVGQPQHF. CDR3 DNA sequence: TGTGCCAGCAGCCAAGATGTGGGCCAGCCCCAGCATTTT.

V usage is TRBV20-1 and J usage is TRBJ2-6; TRBD1 agrees at 7 bases. J gave up 0 bases and V 3 bases, and 5 bases lay outside the gene matches. This CDR3 comprises 16 residues. Looked up from germline, CDR1 is DFQATT and CDR2 is SNEGSKA (reference sequence). The chain's CDR3 is CSASPGGRSGANVLTF. CDR3 bases: TGCAGTGCTAGTCCAGGGGGACGCTCTGGGGCCAACGTCCTGACTTTC.

In the case of this clone: A junction boundary mismatches the germline segment, possibly from a read error. The chain uses TRBV7-2 and TRBJ2-7, with TRBD2 as a possible D gene (6 bases). The CDR3 has 14 residues. CDR1 and CDR2 (germline): SGHTA, FQGNSA. This chain's CDR3 is CASSLAGMGTPGDF. The CDR3 DNA reads as TGTGCCAGCAGCTTAGCGGGGATGGGGACTCCTGGAGACTTC.

V is TRBV18 and J is TRBJ2-7, with a weak D call TRBD1 (6 bases). V was cut by 6 bases and J by 7 bases, with 19 bases left in between. CDR1 is KGHSH, CDR2 LQKENI, per germline. This CDR3 has 14 amino acids. The CDR3 bases are TGTGCCAGCTCTCGTCCCCAGGGGCTTGAGGAGCAGTACTTC. Encoded protein: CASSRPQGLEEQYF.